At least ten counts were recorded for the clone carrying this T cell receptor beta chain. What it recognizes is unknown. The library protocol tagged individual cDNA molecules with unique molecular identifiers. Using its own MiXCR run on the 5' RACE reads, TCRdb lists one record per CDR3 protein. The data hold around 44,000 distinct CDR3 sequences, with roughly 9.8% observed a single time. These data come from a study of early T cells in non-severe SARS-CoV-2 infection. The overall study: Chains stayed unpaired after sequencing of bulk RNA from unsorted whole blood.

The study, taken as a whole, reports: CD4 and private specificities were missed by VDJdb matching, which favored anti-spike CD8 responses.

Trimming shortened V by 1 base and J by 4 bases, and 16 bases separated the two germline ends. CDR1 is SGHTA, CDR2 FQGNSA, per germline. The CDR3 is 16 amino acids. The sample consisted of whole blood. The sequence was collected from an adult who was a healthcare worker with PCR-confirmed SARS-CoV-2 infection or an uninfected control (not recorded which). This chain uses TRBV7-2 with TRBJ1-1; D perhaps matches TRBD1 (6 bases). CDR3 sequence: CASSLGGTGSGTEAFF. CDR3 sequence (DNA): TGTGCCAGCAGCTTAGGGGGAACAGGGTCGGGCACTGAAGCTTTCTTT.